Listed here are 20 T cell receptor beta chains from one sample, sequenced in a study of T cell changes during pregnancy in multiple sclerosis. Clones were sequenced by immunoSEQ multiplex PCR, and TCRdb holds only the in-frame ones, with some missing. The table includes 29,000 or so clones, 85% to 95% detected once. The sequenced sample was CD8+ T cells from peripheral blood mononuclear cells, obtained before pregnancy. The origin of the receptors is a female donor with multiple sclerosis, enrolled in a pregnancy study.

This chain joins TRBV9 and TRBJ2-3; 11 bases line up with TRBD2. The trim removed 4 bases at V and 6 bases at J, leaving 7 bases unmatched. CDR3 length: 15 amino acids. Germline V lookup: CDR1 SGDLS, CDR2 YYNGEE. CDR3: CASSKGLAGPDTQYF. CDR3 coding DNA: TGTGCCAGCAGCAAAGGACTAGCGGGCCCCGATACGCAGTATTTT.

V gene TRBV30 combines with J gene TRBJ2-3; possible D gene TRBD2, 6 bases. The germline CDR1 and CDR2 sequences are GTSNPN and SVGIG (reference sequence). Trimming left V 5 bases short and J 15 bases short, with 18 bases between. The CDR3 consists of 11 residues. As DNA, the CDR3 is TGTGCCTGGTCCCGGGACTTCCTGTATTATTTT. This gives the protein CAWSRDFLYYF.

In nucleotides, the CDR3 is TGTGCCAGCAGCTTAGTAGCTAGCGGGGCAGATACGCAGTATTTT. Protein: CASSLVASGADTQYF. The rearrangement links TRBV7-8 to TRBJ2-3; 9 nucleotides align to TRBD2. V lost 1 base to trimming and J lost 4 bases; unmatched junction nucleotides: 3. Germline values: CDR1 SGHVS, CDR2 FQNEAQ. The length of the CDR3 is 15 residues.

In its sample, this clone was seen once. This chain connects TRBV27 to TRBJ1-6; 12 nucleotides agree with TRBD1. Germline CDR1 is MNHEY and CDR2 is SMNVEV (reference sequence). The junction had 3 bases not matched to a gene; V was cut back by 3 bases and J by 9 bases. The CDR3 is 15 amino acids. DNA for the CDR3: TGTGCCAGCAGTTTTGGGGACAGGGGGCGTTCACCCCTCCACTTT. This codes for CASSFGDRGRSPLHF.

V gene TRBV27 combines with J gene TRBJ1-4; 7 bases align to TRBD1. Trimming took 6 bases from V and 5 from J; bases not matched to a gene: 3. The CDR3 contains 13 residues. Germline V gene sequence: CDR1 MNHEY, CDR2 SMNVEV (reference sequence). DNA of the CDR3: TGTGCCAGCAGGGGACAGCTCAATGAAAAACTGTTTTTT. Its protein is CASRGQLNEKLFF.

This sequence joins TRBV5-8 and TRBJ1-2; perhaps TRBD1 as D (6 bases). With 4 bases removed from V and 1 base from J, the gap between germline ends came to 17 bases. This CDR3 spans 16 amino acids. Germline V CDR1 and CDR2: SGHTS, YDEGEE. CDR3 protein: CASSQQGGHGNYGYTF. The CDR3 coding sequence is TGTGCCAGCAGCCAACAGGGAGGGCACGGTAACTATGGCTACACCTTC. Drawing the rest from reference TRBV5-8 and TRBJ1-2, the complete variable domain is EAGVTQSPTHLIKTRGQQATLRCSPISGHTSVYWYQQALGLGLQFLLWYDEGEERNRGNFPPRFSGRQFPNYSSELNVNALELEDSALYLCASSQQGGHGNYGYTFGSGTRLTVV.

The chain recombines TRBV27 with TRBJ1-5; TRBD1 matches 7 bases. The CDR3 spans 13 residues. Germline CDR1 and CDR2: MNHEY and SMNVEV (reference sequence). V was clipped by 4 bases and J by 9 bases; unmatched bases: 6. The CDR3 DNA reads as TGTGCCAGCAGTTCGACAGGGAGTGTGCCCCAGCATTTT. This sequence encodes CASSSTGSVPQHF.

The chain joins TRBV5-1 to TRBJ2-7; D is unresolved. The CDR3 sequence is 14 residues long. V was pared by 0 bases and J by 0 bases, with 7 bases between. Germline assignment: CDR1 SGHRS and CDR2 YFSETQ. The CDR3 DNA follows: TGCGCCAGCAGCTTGGATCCAGGCTCCTACGAGCAGTACTTC. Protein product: CASSLDPGSYEQYF.

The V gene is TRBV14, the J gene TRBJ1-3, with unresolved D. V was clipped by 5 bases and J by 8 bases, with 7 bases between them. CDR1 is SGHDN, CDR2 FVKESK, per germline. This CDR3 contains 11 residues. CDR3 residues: CASSVGDTIYF. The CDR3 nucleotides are TGTGCCAGCAGCGTAGGAGACACCATATATTTT. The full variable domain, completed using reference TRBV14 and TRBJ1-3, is EAGVTQFPSHSVIEKGQTVTLRCDPISGHDNLYWYRRVMGKEIKFLLHFVKESKQDESGMPNNRFLAERTGGTYSTLKVQPAELEDSGVYFCASSVGDTIYFGEGSWLTVV.

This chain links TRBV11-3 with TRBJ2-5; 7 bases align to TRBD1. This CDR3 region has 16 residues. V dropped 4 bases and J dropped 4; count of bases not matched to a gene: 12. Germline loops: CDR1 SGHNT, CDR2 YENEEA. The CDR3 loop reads CASSSRTGEDSETQYF. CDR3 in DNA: TGTGCCAGCAGCTCCAGGACAGGAGAGGACTCAGAGACCCAGTACTTC.

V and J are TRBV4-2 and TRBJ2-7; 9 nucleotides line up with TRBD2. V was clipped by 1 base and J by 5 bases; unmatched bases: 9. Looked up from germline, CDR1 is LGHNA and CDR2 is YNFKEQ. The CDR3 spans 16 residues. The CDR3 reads CASSQAVAGDPHEQYF. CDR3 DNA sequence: TGTGCCAGCAGCCAAGCTGTAGCGGGAGATCCCCACGAGCAGTACTTC.

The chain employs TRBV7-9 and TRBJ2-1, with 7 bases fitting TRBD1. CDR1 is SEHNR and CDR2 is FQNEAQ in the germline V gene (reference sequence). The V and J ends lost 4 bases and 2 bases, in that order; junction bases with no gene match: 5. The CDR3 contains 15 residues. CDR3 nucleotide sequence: TGTGCCAGCAGCTCGACAGGGCTCCCCTACAATGAGCAGTTCTTC. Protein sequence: CASSSTGLPYNEQFF.

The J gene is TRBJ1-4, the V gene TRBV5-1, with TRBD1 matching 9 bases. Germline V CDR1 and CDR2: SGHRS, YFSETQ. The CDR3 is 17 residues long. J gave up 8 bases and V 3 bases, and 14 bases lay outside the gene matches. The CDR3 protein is CASSWPGQGGIPEKLFF. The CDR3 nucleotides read TGCGCCAGCAGCTGGCCGGGACAGGGAGGCATTCCCGAAAAACTGTTTTTT.

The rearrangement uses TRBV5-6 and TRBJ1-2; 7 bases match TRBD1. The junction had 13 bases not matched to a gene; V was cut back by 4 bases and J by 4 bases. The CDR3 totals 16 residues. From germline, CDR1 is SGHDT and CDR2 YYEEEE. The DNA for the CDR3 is TGTGCCAGCAGCCCCCACCGACAGGGCCGGGGCTATGGCTACACCTTC. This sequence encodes CASSPHRQGRGYGYTF.

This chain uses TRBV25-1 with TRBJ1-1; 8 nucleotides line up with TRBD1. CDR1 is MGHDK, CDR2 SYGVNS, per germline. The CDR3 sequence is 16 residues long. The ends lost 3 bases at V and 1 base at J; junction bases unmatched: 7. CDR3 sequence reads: CASSDRQGIANTEAFF. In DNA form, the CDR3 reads TGTGCCAGCAGTGATCGACAGGGGATTGCGAACACTGAAGCTTTCTTT. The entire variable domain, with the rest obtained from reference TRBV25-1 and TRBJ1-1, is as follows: EADIYQTPRYLVIGTGKKITLECSQTMGHDKMYWYQQDPGMELHLIHYSYGVNSTEKGDLSSESTVSRIRTEHFPLTLESARPSHTSQYLCASSDRQGIANTEAFFGQGTRLTVV.

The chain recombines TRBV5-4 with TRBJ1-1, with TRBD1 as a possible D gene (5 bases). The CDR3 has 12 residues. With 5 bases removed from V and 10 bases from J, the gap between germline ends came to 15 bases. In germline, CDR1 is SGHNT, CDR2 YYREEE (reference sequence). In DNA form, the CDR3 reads TGTGCCAGCAGAATGGCAGCAGGGCGAGCTTTCTTT. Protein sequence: CASRMAAGRAFF. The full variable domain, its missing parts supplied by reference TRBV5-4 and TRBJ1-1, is ETGVTQSPTHLIKTRGQQVTLRCSSQSGHNTVSWYQQALGQGPQFIFQYYREEENGRGNFPPRFSGLQFPNYSSELNVNALELDDSALYLCASRMAAGRAFFGQGTRLTVV.

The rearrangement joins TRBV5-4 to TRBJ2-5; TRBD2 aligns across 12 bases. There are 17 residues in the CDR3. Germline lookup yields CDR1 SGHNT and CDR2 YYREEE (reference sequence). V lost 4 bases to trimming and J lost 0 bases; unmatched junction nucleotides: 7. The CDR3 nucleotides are TGTGCCAGCAGCGAGAAAGGGACTAGCGGGTACCAAGAGACCCAGTACTTC. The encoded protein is CASSEKGTSGYQETQYF.

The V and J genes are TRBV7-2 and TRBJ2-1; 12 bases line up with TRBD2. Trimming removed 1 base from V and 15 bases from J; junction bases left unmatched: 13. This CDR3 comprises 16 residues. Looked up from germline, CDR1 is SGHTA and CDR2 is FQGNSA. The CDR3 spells CASSLGVTSGGPIGFF. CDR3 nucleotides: TGTGCCAGCAGCTTAGGTGTGACTAGCGGGGGCCCAATTGGGTTCTTC.

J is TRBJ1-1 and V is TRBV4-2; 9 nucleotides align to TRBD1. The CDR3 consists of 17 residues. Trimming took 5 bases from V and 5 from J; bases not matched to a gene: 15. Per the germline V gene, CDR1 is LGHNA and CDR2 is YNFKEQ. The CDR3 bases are TGTGCCAGCAGCAACTCTGGACAGGGGTTATTTTGGACTGAAGCTTTCTTT. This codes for CASSNSGQGLFWTEAFF.

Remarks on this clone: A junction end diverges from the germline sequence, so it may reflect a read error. CDR3 in DNA: TGTGCCAGCGGGGACAGGGAGTTTCACTTC. It translates to CASGDREFHF. The chain links TRBV25-1 to TRBJ2-5, with 9 bases lining up with TRBD1. The CDR3 has 10 residues. The germline V gene has CDR1 MGHDK and CDR2 SYGVNS. Looking up the rest from reference TRBV25-1 and TRBJ2-5 gives the full variable domain: EADIYQTPRYLVIGTGKKITLECSQTMGHDKMYWYQQDPGMELHLIHYSYGVNSTEKGDLSSESTVSRIRTEHFPLTLESARPSHTSQYLCASGDREFHFGPGTRLLVL.